This T cell receptor beta chain was observed in a study of shared clonotypes between healthy human individuals. Findings and caveats of the study: The naive CD4 repertoires of a few donors were compared, and approximately 5.3% of clonotypes were shared.

Terminally differentiated effector memory CD45RA+ cells were left out of the naive CD8 fraction, which was CD45RO-negative and positively selected for CCR7. To note about this clone: The antigen remains unidentified.

Profiling relied on immunoSEQ multiplex PCR, and the TCRdb table lists in-frame clones only, not all of them. This sample has 2 million to 2.5 million clones, with about 93% found just once. CDR1 and CDR2 from the germline V gene are MGHDK and SYGVNS. This CDR3 contains 14 residues. Trimming took off 1 base at V and 1 base at J, with 7 bases between the two ends. The source of this sequence is a young man in good health. Some clones in this sample may be carry-over from other donors' samples. The sample was naive CD8+ T cells from PBMCs. The rearrangement links TRBV25-1 to TRBJ1-1; D not certain. CDR3 in DNA: TGTGCCAGCAGTGAATGGGGAGAGAACACTGAAGCTTTCTTT. Translation gives CASSEWGENTEAFF. The variable domain in full, with the rest retrieved from reference TRBV25-1 and TRBJ1-1, is EADIYQTPRYLVIGTGKKITLECSQTMGHDKMYWYQQDPGMELHLIHYSYGVNSTEKGDLSSESTVSRIRTEHFPLTLESARPSHTSQYLCASSEWGENTEAFFGQGTRLTVV.